This T cell receptor (beta chain) was sequenced for a study of beta chain features in type 1 diabetes. CDR1 and CDR2 from the germline V gene are ENHRY and SYGVKD. V was cut by 6 bases and J by 6 bases, with 20 bases left in between. The length of the CDR3 is 15 residues. For this clone: Its antigen is still unknown.

Investigators reverse transcribed all isolated RNA, so they sequenced expressed TCRB transcripts. TCRdb's table, derived via immunoSEQ multiplex PCR, lists solely in-frame clones and lacks some. The data show about 30,000 clones, with 50% to 65% seen just once and roughly 1.5% held by the top ten. Overall study findings and caveats: Type 1 diabetes patients had TCRB CDR3s that were shorter (moderately but significantly so) in all four CD4+ subsets.

The source of this sequence is a woman in her late teens or twenties with type 1 diabetes. The chain is built from TRBV10-3 and TRBJ2-5; D is possibly TRBD2 (6 bases). The specimen sequenced was Tregs from blood. CDR3: CAISGTTGGTKTQYF. The CDR3 region has the DNA TGTGCCATCAGCGGGACCACAGGAGGGACGAAGACCCAGTACTTC.